This TCR beta chain was documented in a study of blood T cell repertoires in COVID-19. Study as a whole: In each case, the material was cDNA or gDNA derived from T cells, B-cell-depleted T cells, or PBMCs.

V dropped 2 bases and J dropped 5 bases, with 7 bases sitting between them. In germline, CDR1 is SGHNT, CDR2 YYREEE (reference sequence). The CDR3 is made up of 12 amino acids. Data came from immunoSEQ multiplex PCR; TCRdb stores just in-frame clones and leaves some out. The table has about 200,000 clones, 86% seen once; the top ten hold 3.5% to 4%. This clone was found once. The source is a woman in her thirties or forties with acute COVID-19. The rearrangement joins TRBV5-4 to TRBJ2-5; D remains unclear. What was sequenced was PBMCs or T cells enriched from blood (not recorded which). The CDR3 nucleotides read TGTGCCAGCAGCTTTCAACGGGAGACCCAGTACTTC. Its protein product is CASSFQRETQYF. The whole variable domain, remainder taken from reference TRBV5-4 and TRBJ2-5, is ETGVTQSPTHLIKTRGQQVTLRCSSQSGHNTVSWYQQALGQGPQFIFQYYREEENGRGNFPPRFSGLQFPNYSSELNVNALELDDSALYLCASSFQRETQYFGPGTRLLVL.